The 30 T cell receptor beta chains given below trace back to one sample, sequenced in a study of CD8 T cells in Susac syndrome. Random hexamers were used to reverse transcribe the RNA input (about 0.5 to 1 ug). TCRdb processed the immunoSEQ multiplex PCR reads anew with MiXCR; each CDR3 protein has one entry. The sample holds 200,000 or so distinct CDR3 sequences, 85% to 95% seen once. The sequencing input was CD8+ T cells from PBMCs. The receptors originated from a human donor with Susac syndrome.

V and J are TRBV20-1 and TRBJ2-7, with 7 bases aligning to TRBD1. The junction had 10 bases not matched to a gene; V was cut back by 0 bases and J by 5 bases. Germline V gives CDR1 DFQATT, CDR2 SNEGSKA (reference sequence). The CDR3 runs to 15 residues. The CDR3 region has the DNA TGCAGTGCTAGAGATGGAACGACAGGGAACCACGAGCAGTACTTC. The encoded protein is CSARDGTTGNHEQYF.

The chain joins TRBV20-1 to TRBJ1-2; no reliable D call. The CDR3 is made up of 12 amino acids. V lost 7 bases to trimming and J lost 6 bases, with 15 bases between them. CDR1 is DFQATT and CDR2 is SNEGSKA in the germline V gene (reference sequence). The DNA for the CDR3 is TGCAGTGGTCAGAAAGGGTACGATGGCTACACCTTC. As protein: CSGQKGYDGYTF.

The rearrangement uses TRBV27 and TRBJ2-7; TRBD1 matches 9 bases. The CDR3 has 14 residues. CDR1 MNHEY and CDR2 SMNVEV come from the germline V gene (reference sequence). The ends lost 5 bases at V and 3 bases at J; junction bases unmatched: 5. CDR3 in amino acids: CASSPQTGGYEQYF. In DNA, the CDR3 is TGTGCCAGCAGTCCGCAGACAGGGGGCTACGAGCAGTACTTC.

The CDR3 here is CASSPGSEDYEQYF. DNA for the CDR3: TGTGCCAGCAGCCCCGGAAGTGAGGACTACGAGCAGTACTTC. J is TRBJ2-7 and V is TRBV9; D ambiguous. This CDR3 region has 14 residues. Trimming pared 4 bases from V and 3 bases from J, leaving 14 bases between. Germline values: CDR1 SGDLS, CDR2 YYNGEE.

J is TRBJ2-2 and V is TRBV18; perhaps TRBD2 as D (6 bases). The V and J ends lost 0 bases and 4 bases respectively, with 18 bases between them. CDR3 size: 18 residues. Germline CDR1 KGHSH, CDR2 LQKENI. CDR3 sequence: CASSPPLGSLEGTGELFF. The CDR3 bases are TGTGCCAGCTCACCACCGCTGGGAAGCTTGGAGGGCACCGGGGAGCTGTTTTTT.

The chain carries TRBV14 and TRBJ2-2; the match to TRBD2 covers 7 bases. V lost 1 base and J lost 5; bases outside the gene matches: 7. CDR1 and CDR2 (germline): SGHDN, FVKESK. The CDR3 contains 16 residues. CDR3: CASSQAWGGPTGELFF. The DNA for the CDR3 is TGTGCCAGCAGCCAAGCATGGGGAGGGCCAACCGGGGAGCTGTTTTTT.

The V and J genes are TRBV6-5 and TRBJ2-3; D possibly corresponds to TRBD1 (7 bases). Trimming stripped 1 base from V and 3 bases from J, with 14 bases between. The CDR3 length is 16 residues. Germline V gene data show CDR1 as MNHEY and CDR2 as SVGAGI. The CDR3 DNA sequence: TGTGCCAGCAGTTACTTTGCGACAGGGAGGACAGATACGCAGTATTTT. Translation: CASSYFATGRTDTQYF.

The rearrangement joins TRBV12-3 or TRBV12-4 to TRBJ1-5; D may be TRBD1 (5 bases). The CDR3 covers 13 residues. With 3 bases removed from V and 10 bases from J, the gap between germline ends came to 13 bases. In nucleotides, the CDR3 is TGTGCCAGCAGTTTTGGGGGTTCCTACCCCCAGCATTTT. Residues: CASSFGGSYPQHF.

The chain combines TRBV19 with TRBJ2-7, with D perhaps TRBD2 (6 bases). Germline values: CDR1 LNHDA, CDR2 SQIVND (reference sequence). There are 15 residues in the CDR3. The V end was cut by 6 bases, the J end by 1 base, with 16 bases between. CDR3 loop: CASRARDSISYEQYF. CDR3 DNA sequence: TGTGCCAGTAGGGCTCGGGACTCAATATCCTACGAGCAGTACTTC.

This clonotype was picked up a small number of times. The V gene is TRBV7-2, the J gene TRBJ1-2; tentative D call: TRBD1 (6 bases). CDR3 length: 15 amino acids. The V end was cut by 2 bases, the J end by 7 bases, with 17 bases between. Germline CDR1 SGHTA, CDR2 FQGNSA. The CDR3 coding sequence is TGTGCCAGCAGCTTAAACGTCTGGGACACCTCTGGCTACACCTTC. Its protein product is CASSLNVWDTSGYTF.

DNA for the CDR3: TGTGCCAGCAGCCGAGACCAGGGGGCCGCAGATACGCAGTATTTT. Protein sequence: CASSRDQGAADTQYF. The rearrangement joins TRBV14 to TRBJ2-3; 8 bases map to TRBD1. The V and J ends lost 4 bases and 4 bases, in that order; junction bases with no gene match: 7. The germline V gene has CDR1 SGHDN and CDR2 FVKESK. CDR3 length equals 15 residues. Full variable domain (remainder filled in from reference TRBV14 and TRBJ2-3): EAGVTQFPSHSVIEKGQTVTLRCDPISGHDNLYWYRRVMGKEIKFLLHFVKESKQDESGMPNNRFLAERTGGTYSTLKVQPAELEDSGVYFCASSRDQGAADTQYFGPGTRLTVL.

The count of this clonotype is one. The chain links TRBV28 to TRBJ2-5; D is ambiguous. There are 13 residues in the CDR3. Germline assignment: CDR1 MDHEN and CDR2 SYDVKM. V lost 3 bases, J lost 5 bases, and 10 bases lay in between. CDR3 residues: CASSFVELETQYF. CDR3 DNA sequence: TGTGCCAGCAGTTTTGTCGAGCTGGAGACCCAGTACTTC.

This chain connects TRBV29-1 to TRBJ2-3, with D perhaps TRBD2 (6 bases). Trimming stripped 5 bases from V and 6 bases from J, with 21 bases between. The CDR3 loop spans 15 amino acids. Per germline, CDR1 SQVTM and CDR2 ANQGSEA. The CDR3 here is CSVIVFGGFGDTQYF. CDR3 nucleotide sequence: TGCAGCGTTATAGTGTTCGGAGGGTTCGGGGATACGCAGTATTTT.

The V call is TRBV2, the J call TRBJ2-1, with 7 positions matching TRBD1. The CDR3 has 16 residues. The trim removed 7 bases at V and 7 bases at J, leaving 16 bases unmatched. Germline V gene sequence: CDR1 SNHLY, CDR2 FYNNEI. CDR3 sequence: CASTGLASRGSNEQFF. The CDR3 coding sequence is TGTGCCAGCACGGGGTTAGCGTCCAGGGGGTCGAATGAGCAGTTCTTC. The whole variable domain, remainder taken from reference TRBV2 and TRBJ2-1, is EPEVTQTPSHQVTQMGQEVILRCVPISNHLYFYWYRQILGQKVEFLVSFYNNEISEKSEIFDDQFSVERPDGSNFTLKIRSTKLEDSAMYFCASTGLASRGSNEQFFGPGTRLTVL.

The V gene is TRBV29-1, the J gene TRBJ2-2, with D tentatively TRBD1 (5 bases). The germline CDR1 and CDR2 sequences are SQVTM and ANQGSEA. Deletions cut 3 bases from V and 7 bases from J, with 9 bases between. The CDR3 has 12 amino acids. The CDR3 bases are TGCAGCGTTGATAGGGGTCACGGGGAGCTGTTTTTT. This translates into CSVDRGHGELFF.

This chain uses TRBV7-9 with TRBJ2-3, with 8 bases lining up with TRBD2. This CDR3 has 14 residues. Germline-derived CDR1 and CDR2 are SEHNR and FQNEAQ (reference sequence). The CDR3 is CAIPQRGLADTQYF. The CDR3 nucleotides read TGTGCTATCCCGCAGCGGGGGCTGGCAGATACGCAGTATTTT.

The chain links TRBV7-3 to TRBJ2-1; 11 bases align to TRBD2. With V trimmed by 5 bases and J by 3 bases, 6 bases remained unmatched. CDR1 is SGHTA, CDR2 FQGTGA, per germline. This CDR3 is 16 amino acids long. CDR3 DNA: TGTGCCAGCAGCCTTGTGGGGACTAGCGGCTACAATGAGCAGTTCTTC. It is translated as CASSLVGTSGYNEQFF.

The J gene is TRBJ1-1, the V gene TRBV7-9; D gene ambiguous. The V gene lost 0 bases and the J gene lost 3 bases, with 11 bases spanning the gap. CDR1 SEHNR and CDR2 FQNEAQ come from the germline V gene (reference sequence). The CDR3 length is 15 residues. The chain's CDR3 is CASSLASVGDTEAFF. The CDR3, as DNA: TGTGCCAGCAGCTTAGCTTCCGTTGGGGACACTGAAGCTTTCTTT.

J is TRBJ2-3 and V is TRBV12-3 or TRBV12-4; D may be TRBD1 (6 bases). Trimming shortened V by 7 bases and J by 4 bases, and 9 bases separated the two germline ends. This CDR3 spans 12 amino acids. This CDR3 is CASTGVADTQYF. The CDR3 coding sequence is TGTGCCAGCACAGGGGTGGCAGATACGCAGTATTTT.

The rearrangement links TRBV5-1 to TRBJ2-1, with 8 bases matching TRBD1. After removal of 4 bases from V and 5 bases from J, the junction contained 8 bases not matched to a gene. The CDR3 totals 15 residues. CDR1 is SGHRS and CDR2 is YFSETQ in the germline V gene. The CDR3 sequence: CASSTGGRLDNEQFF. In nucleotides, the CDR3 is TGCGCCAGCAGCACAGGGGGAAGGTTGGACAATGAGCAGTTCTTC. The full variable domain, completed using reference TRBV5-1 and TRBJ2-1, is KAGVTQTPRYLIKTRGQQVTLSCSPISGHRSVSWYQQTPGQGLQFLFEYFSETQRNKGNFPGRFSGRQFSNSRSEMNVSTLELGDSALYLCASSTGGRLDNEQFFGPGTRLTVL.

The chain combines TRBV10-3 with TRBJ1-5; D unresolved. The CDR3 consists of 13 residues. Per the germline V gene, CDR1 is ENHRY and CDR2 is SYGVKD. The V end lost 3 bases, the J end lost 11 bases, and 14 bases lay between the germline ends. Here the CDR3 reads CAISDSQFRAQHF. Written as DNA, the CDR3 is TGTGCCATCAGTGATTCTCAATTCCGGGCCCAGCATTTT.

The chain carries TRBV9 and TRBJ2-5, with D perhaps matching TRBD1 (6 bases). In germline, CDR1 is SGDLS, CDR2 YYNGEE. The CDR3 covers 14 residues. Trimming left V 0 bases short and J 5 bases short, with 11 bases between. CDR3 sequence reads: CASSVGRGYETQYF. The CDR3 DNA follows: TGTGCCAGCAGCGTAGGCAGGGGATACGAGACCCAGTACTTC.

The CDR3 loop is CAISEMTGGELNTIYF. DNA for the CDR3: TGTGCCATCAGTGAGATGACAGGGGGTGAACTGAACACCATATATTTT. The chain links TRBV10-3 to TRBJ1-3; TRBD1 aligns across 9 bases. The V and J ends lost 2 bases and 7 bases, in that order; junction bases with no gene match: 9. This CDR3 has 16 residues. CDR1 is ENHRY and CDR2 is SYGVKD in the germline V gene.

CDR3 residues: CASSQPGLDINEQFF. DNA of the CDR3: TGCGCCAGCAGCCAACCGGGACTAGATATCAATGAGCAGTTCTTC. This chain uses TRBV4-1 with TRBJ2-1; 8 bases match TRBD2. CDR3 length: 15 residues. V lost 2 bases, J lost 6 bases, and 6 bases stayed unmatched. The V gene's germline CDR1 is MGHRA and CDR2 YSYEKL.

The chain is built from TRBV5-1 and TRBJ1-1, with D perhaps TRBD1 (5 bases). CDR1 SGHRS and CDR2 YFSETQ come from the germline V gene. The CDR3 has 14 residues. V was trimmed by 0 bases and J by 3 bases, leaving 9 bases between them. The CDR3 nucleotides read TGCGCCAGCAGCTTGGCGCTGGGGGACACTGAAGCTTTCTTT. Its translation: CASSLALGDTEAFF.

This chain links TRBV20-1 with TRBJ1-5, with 7 positions matching TRBD1. Trimming at V came to 4 bases and at J to 0 bases, leaving 9 bases not matched to a gene. The germline V gene encodes CDR1 DFQATT and CDR2 SNEGSKA (reference sequence). CDR3 length: 16 residues. CDR3 nucleotides: TGCAGTGCTAATGCCGGGACAGCTTATAGCAATCAGCCCCAGCATTTT. Encoded protein: CSANAGTAYSNQPQHF.

This rearrangement joins TRBV7-9 to TRBJ2-7; D remains unclear. The germline gives CDR1 SEHNR, CDR2 FQNEAQ (reference sequence). This CDR3 spans 14 amino acids. V lost 5 bases and J 6 bases, leaving 17 bases between the germline ends. The CDR3 sequence is CASSPRGPLTEQYF. The CDR3 coding sequence is TGTGCCAGCAGCCCCAGAGGCCCCCTTACCGAGCAGTACTTC.

V is TRBV25-1 and J is TRBJ2-2; D remains ambiguous. This CDR3 comprises 11 residues. V was trimmed by 2 bases and J by 6 bases, leaving 1 base between them. Per the germline V gene, CDR1 is MGHDK and CDR2 is SYGVNS. The CDR3 is CASSEAGELFF. CDR3 in DNA: TGTGCCAGCAGTGAAGCCGGGGAGCTGTTTTTT.

The gene calls are TRBV15 and TRBJ2-5; 7 bases are shared with TRBD1. The CDR3 consists of 15 residues. Germline lookup yields CDR1 LNHNV and CDR2 YYDKDF (reference sequence). V gave up 5 bases and J gave up 5 bases; unmatched junction bases: 11. DNA of the CDR3: TGTGCCACCAGCGTGGGACAGATGGGGTTCGAGACCCAGTACTTC. Translating it yields CATSVGQMGFETQYF.

The V and J genes are TRBV7-3 and TRBJ2-1; 11 bases map to TRBD1. The germline gives CDR1 SGHTA, CDR2 FQGTGA. V lost 4 bases, J lost 8 bases, and 7 bases stayed unmatched. The CDR3 has 15 residues. This CDR3 is CASSSGTGGFDEQFF. The CDR3 DNA follows: TGTGCCAGCAGCTCCGGGACAGGGGGATTCGATGAGCAGTTCTTC.